The 32 T cell receptor beta chains in this list originate from one sample, sequenced in a study of neurological immune-mediated disorders. TCRdb recomputed calls from the 5' RACE reads with MiXCR, one row per CDR3 protein. Of about 58,000 distinct CDR3 sequences detected, 3% to 4.5% appear once; the ten largest clones hold around 1.5%. The sample taken for sequencing was PBMCs. Every receptor here comes from a young man with multiple sclerosis.

This clonotype was found many times. The V and J genes are TRBV5-1 and TRBJ2-2; 14 positions agree with TRBD2. The CDR3 totals 20 residues. The V and J ends lost 4 bases and 6 bases, in that order; junction bases with no gene match: 17. CDR1 SGHRS and CDR2 YFSETQ come from the germline V gene. In nucleotides, the CDR3 is TGCGCCAGCAGCGCCTCCGGGACTAGCGGGAGTTATCGGCGGGCCGGGGAGCTGTTTTTT. This encodes CASSASGTSGSYRRAGELFF.

This clonotype was counted many times. V usage is TRBV30 and J usage is TRBJ1-1; D call uncertain. This CDR3 has 13 amino acids. Looked up from germline, CDR1 is GTSNPN and CDR2 is SVGIG (reference sequence). V lost 0 bases and J lost 0, with 5 bases in between. CDR3 region: CAWSVGVNTEAFF. The CDR3 DNA follows: TGTGCCTGGAGTGTAGGAGTGAACACTGAAGCTTTCTTT.

The table lists this clonotype with many counts. The V gene is TRBV12-3 or TRBV12-4, the J gene TRBJ1-1; no definite D call. V lost 6 bases and J 3 bases, leaving 17 bases between the germline ends. This CDR3 spans 15 amino acids. As DNA, the CDR3 is TGTGCCAGCAGAGTACAAGGTGGGCGGGACACTGAAGCTTTCTTT. Translated: CASRVQGGRDTEAFF.

In its sample, this clonotype was seen many times. The chain links TRBV20-1 to TRBJ2-5; possibly TRBD1 or TRBD2 for D (6 bases each). Germline V gene sequence: CDR1 DFQATT, CDR2 SNEGSKA (reference sequence). This CDR3 has 15 residues. Trimming took off 2 bases at V and 5 bases at J, with 18 bases between the two ends. The CDR3 nucleotides read TGCAGTGCTAGACCCCAGGTGGGGGGCCGGGAGACCCAGTACTTC. Its protein product is CSARPQVGGRETQYF.

This clonotype was seen repeatedly, ten times or more. The genes are TRBV4-2 and TRBJ2-5, with TRBD2 matching 9 bases. This CDR3 comprises 18 residues. Germline CDR1 is LGHNA and CDR2 is YNFKEQ. The V gene end was trimmed by 0 bases and the J gene end by 0 bases; junction bases not matched to a gene: 8. The CDR3 DNA follows: TGTGCCAGCAGCCAAGATCCCAGCGGGGGGTTGTACCAAGAGACCCAGTACTTC. This translates into CASSQDPSGGLYQETQYF.

This clonotype has a count of ten or more. The chain uses TRBV20-1 and TRBJ2-3; tentative D call: TRBD2 (6 bases). The germline V gene encodes CDR1 DFQATT and CDR2 SNEGSKA (reference sequence). The CDR3 is 17 residues long. The germline V and J ends were trimmed by 0 bases and 1 base, with 17 bases remaining between them. For the CDR3, the DNA is TGCAGTGCTAGAGACCCTAGCGCGCTTAAGGGCACAGATACGCAGTATTTT. Amino acids: CSARDPSALKGTDTQYF.

This clonotype was seen many times. The chain employs TRBV29-1 and TRBJ1-1; D not certain. Trimming cost V 5 bases and J 1 base, with 8 bases left between them. The CDR3 totals 12 residues. CDR1 and CDR2 from the germline V gene are SQVTM and ANQGSEA. The CDR3 nucleotides are TGCAGCGTTCCCCCAGGGAACACTGAAGCTTTCTTT. Amino acid sequence: CSVPPGNTEAFF.

This clonotype showed up many times. CDR3 nucleotides: TGTGCCAGCAGCCAATGGACAGGGACTAGCAATCAGCCCCAGCATTTT. The encoded protein is CASSQWTGTSNQPQHF. This rearrangement joins TRBV4-2 to TRBJ1-5; 8 bases are a match to TRBD1. The germline CDR1 and CDR2 sequences are LGHNA and YNFKEQ. V lost 2 bases and J lost 0; bases outside the gene matches: 3. There are 16 residues in the CDR3.

This clonotype was detected a few times. It may be a read error: a sequence one base away is much more abundant. The CDR3 does not close with the conserved phenylalanine or tryptophan, likely indicating a read error. The chain has TRBV29-1 and TRBJ2-1; D gene unclear. V was shortened by 5 bases and J by 3 bases, with 5 bases between the two germline ends. The CDR3 loop spans 11 amino acids. Germline V CDR1 and CDR2: SQVTM, ANQGSEA. CDR3 region: CSVHSYNEQFI. DNA for the CDR3: TGCAGCGTTCACAGCTACAATGAGCAGTTCATC.

This clonotype was recorded many times. The rearrangement joins TRBV7-2 to TRBJ2-3; 9 nucleotides align to TRBD2. Germline CDR1 is SGHTA and CDR2 is FQGNSA. After removal of 3 bases from V and 6 bases from J, the junction contained 4 bases not matched to a gene. The CDR3 is 14 amino acids. The chain's CDR3 is CASSFGGGADTQYF. CDR3 DNA sequence: TGTGCCAGCAGCTTCGGCGGGGGGGCCGATACGCAGTATTTT.

In this sample, this clonotype turned up many times. The genes are TRBV11-1 and TRBJ1-2, with D tentatively TRBD1 (5 bases). CDR1 is SGHAT, CDR2 FQDESV, per germline (reference sequence). Trimming left V 2 bases short and J 3 bases short, with 10 bases between. The CDR3 sequence is 14 residues long. The CDR3 reads CASSLIGTDYGYTF. CDR3 bases: TGTGCCAGCAGCTTAATCGGGACTGACTATGGCTACACCTTC.

This clonotype was recorded many times. CDR3 protein: CASRGTVPTDTQYF. The DNA for the CDR3 is TGTGCCAGCAGAGGGACGGTTCCCACAGATACGCAGTATTTT. The V and J genes are TRBV14 and TRBJ2-3, with D tentatively TRBD1 or TRBD2 (5 bases each). V lost 6 bases and J 2 bases, leaving 12 bases between the germline ends. Germline V gene lookup returns CDR1 SGHDN and CDR2 FVKESK. CDR3 length: 14 residues.

The table lists this clonotype with many counts. The rearrangement links TRBV10-2 to TRBJ2-7; 13 nucleotides agree with TRBD2. CDR1 WSHSY and CDR2 SAAADI come from the germline V gene. The CDR3 runs 15 residues. V lost 5 bases and J lost 1; bases outside the gene matches: 2. The CDR3 loop is CASSLTSGGSYEQYF. As DNA, the CDR3 is TGCGCCAGCAGTCTGACTAGCGGGGGGTCCTACGAGCAGTACTTC.

This clonotype has a count of ten or more. The chain uses TRBV5-6 and TRBJ1-2; D is unresolved. The CDR3 consists of 15 residues. Deletions cut 1 base from V and 8 bases from J, with 18 bases between. Looked up from germline, CDR1 is SGHDT and CDR2 is YYEEEE. The chain's CDR3 is CASSLKPSRPRGYTF. CDR3 nucleotides: TGTGCCAGCAGCTTGAAGCCTAGCAGGCCTAGAGGCTACACCTTC.

This clonotype was counted many times. The chain employs TRBV6-6 and TRBJ1-4; D is perhaps TRBD1 (5 bases). V lost 2 bases and J lost 6, with 13 bases in between. Germline CDR1 and CDR2: MNHNY and SVGAGI (reference sequence). This CDR3 has 15 amino acids. The CDR3 DNA reads as TGTGCCAGCAGTTACGTGGGGATGGGGGATGAAAAACTGTTTTTT. Translated, it gives CASSYVGMGDEKLFF.

In its sample, this clonotype was seen many times. The J gene is TRBJ2-7, the V gene TRBV27; the match to TRBD1 covers 9 bases. The CDR3 runs 16 residues. The V gene end was trimmed by 5 bases and the J gene end by 2 bases; junction bases not matched to a gene: 10. Germline V gene data show CDR1 as MNHEY and CDR2 as SMNVEV (reference sequence). CDR3 bases: TGTGCCAGCAGTCCTTACTCCGGGACAGGGACCTACGAGCAGTACTTC. Encoded protein: CASSPYSGTGTYEQYF.

There are many counts of this clonotype. This chain connects TRBV5-1 to TRBJ2-7; D remains unclear. There are 14 residues in the CDR3. The germline V gene encodes CDR1 SGHRS and CDR2 YFSETQ. Between the trimmed V and J ends, which lost 4 bases and 1 base, there was a span of 12 bases. The CDR3 spells CASSPQTESYEQYF. The CDR3 nucleotides read TGCGCCAGCAGCCCTCAGACCGAGTCCTACGAGCAGTACTTC.

This clonotype was seen many times. The V gene is TRBV20-1, the J gene TRBJ1-6; 8 positions match TRBD1. The J segment lost 10 bases and the V segment lost 5 bases, leaving 10 bases of the junction unmatched. The CDR3 has 14 residues. The germline V gene encodes CDR1 DFQATT and CDR2 SNEGSKA (reference sequence). CDR3 loop: CSASHGQGGSPLHF. The DNA of the CDR3 is TGCAGTGCTTCACACGGACAGGGAGGCTCACCCCTCCACTTT.

At least ten counts were recorded for this clonotype. The CDR3 spells CSARLRRGGLSNQPQHF. The CDR3 DNA is TGCAGTGCTAGATTGAGGCGGGGGGGGCTTAGCAATCAGCCCCAGCATTTT. The chain combines TRBV20-1 with TRBJ1-5; a possible D gene is TRBD1 (6 bases). In germline, CDR1 is DFQATT, CDR2 SNEGSKA (reference sequence). Trimming pared 2 bases from V and 0 bases from J, leaving 17 bases between. This CDR3 contains 17 residues.

This clonotype has just a few counts. V and J are TRBV5-1 and TRBJ2-3; 10 bases match TRBD2. V shed 7 bases and J 3 bases; nucleotides not matched to a gene: 11. Per the germline V gene, CDR1 is SGHRS and CDR2 is YFSETQ. This CDR3 spans 16 amino acids. The CDR3 sequence is CASRVALAGATDTQYF. CDR3 coding DNA: TGCGCCAGCCGCGTAGCGCTAGCGGGAGCGACAGATACGCAGTATTTT. The full variable domain, completed using reference TRBV5-1 and TRBJ2-3, is KAGVTQTPRYLIKTRGQQVTLSCSPISGHRSVSWYQQTPGQGLQFLFEYFSETQRNKGNFPGRFSGRQFSNSRSEMNVSTLELGDSALYLCASRVALAGATDTQYFGPGTRLTVL.

This clonotype was picked up many times. The gene calls are TRBV5-6 and TRBJ2-4; possible D gene TRBD1, 6 bases. Trimming stripped 2 bases from V and 0 bases from J, with 18 bases between. Germline assignment: CDR1 SGHDT and CDR2 YYEEEE. The CDR3 has 18 residues. The DNA of the CDR3 is TGTGCCAGCAGCTTCTTCGGACAGAGGGGCCTAGCCAAAAACATTCAGTACTTC. Amino acids: CASSFFGQRGLAKNIQYF.

This clonotype was seen ten or more times. The V and J genes are TRBV4-2 and TRBJ2-5; 8 bases are a match to TRBD1. The V and J ends lost 5 bases and 5 bases, in that order; junction bases with no gene match: 13. The CDR3 is 16 amino acids. CDR1 is LGHNA and CDR2 is YNFKEQ in the germline V gene. In DNA, the CDR3 is TGTGCCAGCAGCTACTCGGGGACAGGTCAAGCGGAGACCCAGTACTTC. Its translation is CASSYSGTGQAETQYF.

Many counts were recorded for this clonotype. This chain connects TRBV28 to TRBJ1-2; D remains unclear. Trimming shortened V by 7 bases and J by 8 bases, and 11 bases separated the two germline ends. Germline CDR1 and CDR2: MDHEN and SYDVKM. This CDR3 is built from 11 residues. CDR3 loop: CASNGLWGYTF. In DNA, the CDR3 is TGTGCCAGCAACGGGCTCTGGGGCTACACCTTC.

The table lists this clonotype with many counts. The rearrangement links TRBV5-1 to TRBJ2-2, with unresolved D. CDR3 size: 14 residues. Trimming stripped 0 bases from V and 0 bases from J, with 3 bases between. Germline V gives CDR1 SGHRS, CDR2 YFSETQ. The CDR3 reads CASSLDPNTGELFF. The CDR3 nucleotides are TGCGCCAGCAGCTTGGACCCGAACACCGGGGAGCTGTTTTTT. Full variable domain (outside the CDR3, taken from reference TRBV5-1 and TRBJ2-2): KAGVTQTPRYLIKTRGQQVTLSCSPISGHRSVSWYQQTPGQGLQFLFEYFSETQRNKGNFPGRFSGRQFSNSRSEMNVSTLELGDSALYLCASSLDPNTGELFFGEGSRLTVL.

This clonotype was seen more than once but under ten times. The chain is built from TRBV20-1 and TRBJ2-7; 13 bases match TRBD2. J gave up 5 bases and V 3 bases, and 7 bases lay outside the gene matches. CDR3 length equals 15 residues. Looked up from germline, CDR1 is DFQATT and CDR2 is SNEGSKA (reference sequence). The CDR3 coding sequence is TGCAGTGCTAGCAGAACCGGGACTAGCGGGAACGAGCAGTACTTC. Translation: CSASRTGTSGNEQYF.

This clonotype occurred many times. The V and J genes are TRBV6-5 and TRBJ1-4, with 8 bases lining up with TRBD1. The CDR3 is 13 amino acids. With 6 bases clipped from V and 7 bases from J, the junction kept 4 bases outside the gene matches. CDR1 and CDR2 from the germline V gene are MNHEY and SVGAGI. The CDR3 is CASRGQAGEKLFF. The CDR3 DNA reads TGTGCCAGCAGGGGACAGGCGGGTGAAAAACTGTTTTTT.

In this sample, this clonotype turned up many times. The chain uses TRBV6-1 and TRBJ2-1; TRBD1 matches 7 bases. The germline V gene encodes CDR1 MNHNS and CDR2 SASEGT. The junction had 8 bases not matched to a gene; V was cut back by 8 bases and J by 4 bases. This CDR3 has 14 amino acids. The CDR3 is CASGEGQEYNEQFF. In DNA form, the CDR3 reads TGTGCCAGCGGAGAAGGACAGGAGTACAATGAGCAGTTCTTC.

This clonotype has a count of ten or more. The CDR3 protein is CASSLALGTSGGGETQYF. The CDR3 DNA sequence: TGTGCCAGCAGCTTAGCGCTGGGGACTAGCGGGGGAGGGGAGACCCAGTACTTC. This sequence joins TRBV7-2 and TRBJ2-5; TRBD2 agrees at 14 bases. The germline CDR1 and CDR2 sequences are SGHTA and FQGNSA. The CDR3 is 18 amino acids. The V and J ends lost 0 bases and 5 bases, in that order; junction bases with no gene match: 8.

The chain joins TRBV4-1 to TRBJ1-5; D not certain. V lost 0 bases and J lost 5, with 11 bases in between. The CDR3 has 15 residues. The germline V gene has CDR1 MGHRA and CDR2 YSYEKL. CDR3 sequence (DNA): TGCGCCAGCAGCCAAGAAGTGGTTAGGGATCAGCCCCAGCATTTT. It specifies CASSQEVVRDQPQHF.

This clonotype was picked up many times. This chain links TRBV7-2 with TRBJ2-1, with D unclear. CDR3 length: 16 amino acids. From germline, CDR1 is SGHTA and CDR2 FQGNSA. Between the trimmed V and J ends, which lost 0 bases and 4 bases, there was a span of 13 bases. In nucleotides, the CDR3 is TGTGCCAGCAGCTTAGCCTCTAGTGGTTCTTACAATGAGCAGTTCTTC. As protein: CASSLASSGSYNEQFF.

As concerns this clonotype: Mismatch with germline at one junction end may stem from a read error. The V call is TRBV27, the J call TRBJ1-5; possibly TRBD1 for D (5 bases). This CDR3 contains 14 residues. Germline V gives CDR1 MNHEY, CDR2 SMNVEV (reference sequence). Here the CDR3 DNA reads TGTGCCAGCAGTTTGCGCGGGACCCTACAGCCCCAGAATTTT. This translates into CASSLRGTLQPQNF.

This clonotype appeared many times. The chain is built from TRBV28 and TRBJ2-4, with D possibly TRBD2 on 5 matching bases. CDR3 size: 12 residues. V lost 6 bases and J lost 13, with 16 bases in between. The germline V gene has CDR1 MDHEN and CDR2 SYDVKM. The CDR3 sequence is CASSQQEGWQYF. The CDR3 coding sequence is TGTGCCAGCAGCCAACAAGAGGGCTGGCAGTACTTC.